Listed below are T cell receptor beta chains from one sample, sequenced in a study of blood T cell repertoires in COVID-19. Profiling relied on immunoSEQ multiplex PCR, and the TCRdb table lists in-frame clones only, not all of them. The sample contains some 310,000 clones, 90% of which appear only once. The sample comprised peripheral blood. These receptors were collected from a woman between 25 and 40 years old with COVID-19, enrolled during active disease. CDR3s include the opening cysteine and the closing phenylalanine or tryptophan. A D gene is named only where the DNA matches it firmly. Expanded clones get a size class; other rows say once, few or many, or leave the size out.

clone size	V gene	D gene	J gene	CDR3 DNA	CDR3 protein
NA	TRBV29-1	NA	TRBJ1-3	TGCAGCGTTGGGGCCGGATTGGCGGGAAACACCATATATTTT	CSVGAGLAGNTIYF
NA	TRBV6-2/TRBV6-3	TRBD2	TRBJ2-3	TGTGCCAGCAGTTACTCGGGCGGGAGGGAAGATACGCAGTATTTT	CASSYSGGREDTQYF
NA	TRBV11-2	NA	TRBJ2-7	TGTGCCAGCACCGACAGCAGCTCCTACGAGCAGTACTTC	CASTDSSSYEQYF
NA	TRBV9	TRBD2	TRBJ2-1	TGTGCCAGCAGCCCTCAGAGCGGGACCGAAGAGCAGTTCTTC	CASSPQSGTEEQFF
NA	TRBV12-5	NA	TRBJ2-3	TGTGCTAGTGGCTCGGGACTGGGAACCACAGATACGCAGTATTTT	CASGSGLGTTDTQYF
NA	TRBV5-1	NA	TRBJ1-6	TGCGCCAGCAGCCAGACCTCAGGCTACTCACCCCTCCACTTT	CASSQTSGYSPLHF
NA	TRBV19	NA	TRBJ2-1	TGTGCCAGTAGTATCCTACCCCAAACTAGCTCCCATGAGCAGTTCTTC	CASSILPQTSSHEQFF
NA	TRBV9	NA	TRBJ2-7	TGTGCCAGCAGCGTAGAAGGGGGTAGGGCCTACGAGCAGTACTTC	CASSVEGGRAYEQYF
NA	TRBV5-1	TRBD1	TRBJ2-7	TGCGCCAGCAGCTCGACAGGGTATAAGTCCTACGAGCAGTACTTC	CASSSTGYKSYEQYF
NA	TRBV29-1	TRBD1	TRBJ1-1	TGCAGCGTTGCCATCGGGACAGCGAACACTGAAGCTTTCTTT	CSVAIGTANTEAFF
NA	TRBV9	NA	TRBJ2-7	TGTGCCAGCAGCGCCGACAGCTACGAGCAGTACTTC	CASSADSYEQYF
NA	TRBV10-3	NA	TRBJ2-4	TGTGCCATCAGTGAGTCTGACGGGAAAAACATTCAGTACTTC	CAISESDGKNIQYF
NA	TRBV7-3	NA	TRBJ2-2	TGTGCCAGCAGCCCCCCCGACTATTCTGGGGAGCTGTTTTTT	CASSPPDYSGELFF
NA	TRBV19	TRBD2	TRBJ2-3	TGTGCCAGTAGCGACGATAGGACGGGAGGGCCTGGCACAGATACGCAGTATTTT	CASSDDRTGGPGTDTQYF
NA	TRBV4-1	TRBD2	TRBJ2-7	TGCGCCAGCAGCCCCGATCCGACTAGCGGGAGGGCCTACGAGCAGTACTTC	CASSPDPTSGRAYEQYF
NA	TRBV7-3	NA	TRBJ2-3	TGTGCCAGCAGCCTGACAGGAGCAGGCACAGATACGCAGTATTTT	CASSLTGAGTDTQYF
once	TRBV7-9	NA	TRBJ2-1	TGTGCCAGCAGGCGGGAAGATGGTAGCGGAGCCAATGAGCAGTTCTTC	CASRREDGSGANEQFF
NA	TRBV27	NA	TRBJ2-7	TGTGCCAGCAGTTTAACAGCTAGCTTCTACGAGCAGTACTTC	CASSLTASFYEQYF
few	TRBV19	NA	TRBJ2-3	TGTGCCACCTCGGGATTCAGCACAGATACGCAGTATTTT	CATSGFSTDTQYF
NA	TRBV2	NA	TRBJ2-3	TGTGCCAGCAGTGTCGACAGAACAGATACGCAGTATTTT	CASSVDRTDTQYF
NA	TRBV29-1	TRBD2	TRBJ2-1	TGCAGCGTTGCTAGCGGCTCCTACAATGAGCAGTTCTTC	CSVASGSYNEQFF
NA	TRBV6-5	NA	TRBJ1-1	TGTGCCAGCAGCTCCAGGGGCGAGAACACTGAAGCTTTCTTT	CASSSRGENTEAFF
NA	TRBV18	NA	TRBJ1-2	TGTGCCAGCTCACCCGACAGGAGCTATGGCTACACCTTC	CASSPDRSYGYTF
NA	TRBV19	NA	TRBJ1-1	TGTGCCAGTAGTATAGCATTCGAGGAGAACACTGAAGCTTTCTTT	CASSIAFEENTEAFF
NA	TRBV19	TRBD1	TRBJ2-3	TGTGCCAGTAGTCCCCGGGACAGGGGTAGTATAGATACGCAGTATTTT	CASSPRDRGSIDTQYF
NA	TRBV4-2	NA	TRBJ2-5	TGTGCCAGCAGCCAACTTAGCGCGACTGGTGCAGAGACCCAGTACTTC	CASSQLSATGAETQYF
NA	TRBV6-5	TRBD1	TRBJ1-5	TGTGCCAGCAGCTGGGACAGGTTCAGCAATCAGCCCCAGCATTTT	CASSWDRFSNQPQHF
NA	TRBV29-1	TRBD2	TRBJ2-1	TGCAGCGCCGAAAACCCTAGCGGATATTACAATGAGCAGTTCTTC	CSAENPSGYYNEQFF
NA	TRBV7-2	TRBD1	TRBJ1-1	TGTGCCAACCGACTTGGAACAGGGGGGAGAGCTGAAGCTTTCTTT	CANRLGTGGRAEAFF
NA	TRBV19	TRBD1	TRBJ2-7	TGTGCCAGTAGTCCGCGGGACAGGGGCAACTCCTACGAGCAGTACTTC	CASSPRDRGNSYEQYF
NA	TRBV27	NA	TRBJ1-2	TGTGCCAGCAGTTTATCGAACAGCTATGGCTACACCTTC	CASSLSNSYGYTF
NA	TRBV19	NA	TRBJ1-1	TGTGCCAGTAGTATAGAGGGACACAGAATGGCTTTCTTT	CASSIEGHRMAFF
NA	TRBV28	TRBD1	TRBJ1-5	TGTGCCAGCAGTTTTCTTAGCCAGGGGGTACGTCAGCCCCAGCATTTT	CASSFLSQGVRQPQHF
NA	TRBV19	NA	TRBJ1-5	TGTGCCAGTACCACGGACAGCGGTCAGCCCCAGCATTTT	CASTTDSGQPQHF
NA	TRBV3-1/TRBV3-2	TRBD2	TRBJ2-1	TGTGCCAGCAGCCAAGGACTAGCGGGAGGTCAGTTCTTC	CASSQGLAGGQFF
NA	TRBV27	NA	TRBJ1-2	TGTGCCAGCAGTTTATTTTTCGGGGATGGCTACACCTTC	CASSLFFGDGYTF
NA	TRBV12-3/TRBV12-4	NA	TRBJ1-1	TGTGCCAGCAGCTTTGACAGGCTGACTGAAGCTTTCTTT	CASSFDRLTEAFF
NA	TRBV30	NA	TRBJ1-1	TGTGCCTGGAGTGCGGACACTGAAGCTTTCTTT	CAWSADTEAFF
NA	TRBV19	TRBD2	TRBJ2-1	TGTGCCAGTAGGAAAGGGGTAGCGGGAGTGTTCTCCTACAATGAGCAGTTCTTC	CASRKGVAGVFSYNEQFF
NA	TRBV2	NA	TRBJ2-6	TGTGCCAGCAGTGAAGCTTCCGGGACAGGGGCCAACGTCCTGACTTTC	CASSEASGTGANVLTF
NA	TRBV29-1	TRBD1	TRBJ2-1	TGCAGCGTTGATACAGGGGGCTTTTCCTACAATGAGCAGTTCTTC	CSVDTGGFSYNEQFF
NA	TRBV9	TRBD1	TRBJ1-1	TGTGCCAGCAGCGGAACCGGGACAGGGGGCTTTCGGTCTCCTGAAGCTTTCTTT	CASSGTGTGGFRSPEAFF
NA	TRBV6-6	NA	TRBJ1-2	TGTGCCAGCAGTTACTCTCACCCAGGCGAGGGCTATGGCTACACCTTC	CASSYSHPGEGYGYTF
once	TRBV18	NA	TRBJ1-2	TGTGCCAGCTCACCTTCCGGACTACAGGGCTACACCTTC	CASSPSGLQGYTF
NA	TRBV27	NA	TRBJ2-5	TGTGCCAGCAGTTTATCCGGGGGAGAGACCCAGTACTTC	CASSLSGGETQYF
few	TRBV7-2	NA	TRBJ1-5	TGTGCCAGCAGCCCACTAGGGTTGCTCCAGCCCCAGCATTTT	CASSPLGLLQPQHF
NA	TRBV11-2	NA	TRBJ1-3	TGTGCCAGCAGCTCTAGATTAGCTGGAAACACCATATATTTT	CASSSRLAGNTIYF
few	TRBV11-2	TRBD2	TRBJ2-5	TGTGCCAGCAGCTCGTATCTAGCGGGGATAGAGACCCAGTACTTC	CASSSYLAGIETQYF
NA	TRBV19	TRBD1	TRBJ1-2	TGTGCCAGTAGTAAACCGGGACAGCATCACTATGGCTACACCTTC	CASSKPGQHHYGYTF
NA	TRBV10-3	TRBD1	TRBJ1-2	TGTGCCGTACAGGGGCCTAACTATGGCTACACCTTC	CAVQGPNYGYTF
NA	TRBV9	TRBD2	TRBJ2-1	TGTGCCAGCAGCGTAAGGGCTAGCGGGAGGGCCTACAATGAGCAGTTCTTC	CASSVRASGRAYNEQFF
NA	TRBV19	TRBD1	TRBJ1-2	TGTGCCAGTAGTATAGGGACAGGGAATGGCTACACCTTC	CASSIGTGNGYTF
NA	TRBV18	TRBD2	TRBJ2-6	TGTGCCAGCTCACTAGCGGGAGGACCTCCAGGAGGAGGGGCCAACGTCCTGACTTTC	CASSLAGGPPGGGANVLTF
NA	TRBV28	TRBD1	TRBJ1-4	TGTGCCAGCAGTTTTCGGGACAGGGGGAATGAAAAACTGTTTTTT	CASSFRDRGNEKLFF
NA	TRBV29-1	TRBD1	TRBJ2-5	TGCAGCGTTGAGCTAACAGGGGTTCAGGAGACCCAGTACTTC	CSVELTGVQETQYF
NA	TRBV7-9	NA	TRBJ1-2	TGTGCCAGCAGCGAATCGGGCTATGGCTACACCTTC	CASSESGYGYTF
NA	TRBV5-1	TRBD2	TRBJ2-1	TGCGCCAGCAGCTTAATCCCGGGACTAGCGTTGGAGGAGCAGTTCTTC	CASSLIPGLALEEQFF